The rows below give T cell receptor beta chains drawn from one sample of a study of T cell responses to AZD1222 COVID-19 vaccine. TCRdb keeps only in-frame clones here, not all; method: immunoSEQ multiplex PCR. The sample includes over 150,000 clones, approximately 93% of them seen just once. The specimen comprised peripheral blood, sampled 28 days after the second AZD1222 dose. The receptors here all came from an adult who received the AZD1222 COVID-19 vaccine. The CDR3 runs from the conserved cysteine through the conserved F or W. A D gene is named only where the DNA matches it firmly. Some rows mark clone size as missing; the rest say once, few, many or name a class of expanded clone.

V,D,size,J,CDR3,DNA
TRBV20-1,NA,NA,TRBJ1-6,CSASRTENSPLHF,TGCAGTGCTAGTCGGACGGAAAATTCACCCCTCCACTTT
TRBV10-1,TRBD2,NA,TRBJ2-3,CASSGLAGTDTQYF,TGCGCCAGCAGTGGACTAGCAGGCACAGATACGCAGTATTTT
TRBV2,NA,NA,TRBJ1-2,CASSEARASGYTF,TGTGCCAGCAGTGAGGCCAGGGCCAGTGGCTACACCTTC
TRBV9,TRBD1,NA,TRBJ2-7,CASSPRTGPDYEQYF,TGTGCCAGCAGCCCCCGGACAGGGCCAGATTACGAGCAGTACTTC
TRBV2,TRBD2,NA,TRBJ2-2,CASSLAGGNTGELFF,TGTGCCAGCTCCCTAGCGGGGGGGAACACCGGGGAGCTGTTTTTT
TRBV15,NA,NA,TRBJ1-2,CATSIRGGDKGYTF,TGTGCCACCAGCATTAGGGGGGGAGACAAGGGCTACACCTTC
TRBV11-2,NA,NA,TRBJ1-5,CASSLEPGQPQHF,TGTGCCAGCAGCTTAGAACCGGGGCAGCCCCAGCATTTT
TRBV5-5,NA,NA,TRBJ1-5,CASSSRFLNQPQHF,TGTGCCAGCAGCAGCAGGTTCCTCAATCAGCCCCAGCATTTT
TRBV7-3,TRBD1,NA,TRBJ1-1,CASSGHRDSEAFF,TGTGCCAGCAGCGGCCACCGGGACAGTGAAGCTTTCTTT
TRBV7-9,NA,NA,TRBJ1-1,CASSPGTVNTEAFF,TGTGCCAGCAGCCCCGGGACGGTGAACACTGAAGCTTTCTTT
TRBV7-9,NA,NA,TRBJ2-2,CASSLTGTGNTGELFF,TGTGCCAGCAGCCTCACAGGGACGGGGAACACCGGGGAGCTGTTTTTT
TRBV5-1,NA,NA,TRBJ1-3,CASRGTDSGNTIYF,TGCGCCAGCAGGGGGACGGACTCTGGAAACACCATATATTTT
TRBV19,NA,NA,TRBJ2-7,CAQLMRLGPFMDEQYF,TGTGCCCAATTGATGAGACTGGGGCCTTTCATGGACGAGCAGTACTTC
TRBV18,NA,NA,TRBJ1-1,CASSPQKNTEAFF,TGTGCCAGCTCACCGCAGAAGAACACTGAAGCTTTCTTT
TRBV12-3/TRBV12-4,NA,NA,TRBJ1-2,CASSTSMDSDYTF,TGTGCCAGCAGTACGTCTATGGACAGTGACTACACCTTC
TRBV19,NA,NA,TRBJ1-2,CASSPDTNYGYTF,TGTGCCAGTAGTCCCGACACAAACTATGGCTACACCTTC
TRBV10-2,TRBD1,NA,TRBJ1-1,CASNQRQGNTEAFF,TGCGCCAGCAACCAAAGACAGGGAAACACTGAAGCTTTCTTT
TRBV24-1,NA,NA,TRBJ2-1,CATSDNLGLDEQFF,TGTGCCACCAGTGATAATCTAGGGTTGGATGAGCAGTTCTTC
TRBV5-4,NA,NA,TRBJ1-6,CASSSSGEEGIPPLHF,TGTGCCAGCAGCTCTTCTGGGGAGGAGGGAATCCCACCCCTCCACTTT
TRBV3-1/TRBV3-2,NA,NA,TRBJ1-2,CASSLRRRGQQRLYGYTF,TGTGCCAGCAGCCTAAGGAGAAGGGGCCAGCAAAGACTCTATGGCTACACCTTC
TRBV4-2,TRBD1,NA,TRBJ1-1,CASAGDRVGTEAFF,TGTGCCAGCGCGGGGGACAGGGTGGGTACTGAAGCTTTCTTT
TRBV7-2,TRBD1,NA,TRBJ2-7,CASSMQGQGLGEQYF,TGTGCCAGCAGCATGCAGGGACAGGGGTTGGGCGAGCAGTACTTC
TRBV12-5,NA,NA,TRBJ1-1,CASGLDRAVNTEAFF,TGTGCTAGTGGTTTGGATCGGGCTGTAAACACTGAAGCTTTCTTT
TRBV5-1,TRBD1,NA,TRBJ1-5,CASRPGQEGQPQHF,TGCGCCAGCAGACCCGGACAGGAGGGTCAGCCCCAGCATTTT
TRBV7-9,NA,few,TRBJ2-7,CASSFMGEGVDEQYF,TGTGCCAGCAGCTTCATGGGTGAGGGGGTCGACGAGCAGTACTTC
TRBV4-2,NA,NA,TRBJ2-3,CASSQIPSDTQYF,TGTGCCAGCAGCCAAATCCCTAGCGATACGCAGTATTTT
TRBV11-1,NA,NA,TRBJ2-7,CASSLGTYEQYF,TGTGCCAGCAGCTTAGGGACCTACGAGCAGTACTTC
TRBV6-5,NA,NA,TRBJ1-4,CASSYGVFGKLFF,TGTGCCAGCAGTTACGGTGTATTCGGAAAACTGTTTTTT
TRBV29-1,TRBD1,NA,TRBJ2-7,CSVEWTGAYEQYF,TGCAGCGTTGAATGGACAGGGGCCTACGAGCAGTACTTC
TRBV4-1,TRBD1,NA,TRBJ1-3,CASSQDGQGFLNTIYF,TGCGCCAGCAGCCAAGATGGACAGGGCTTTCTAAACACCATATATTTT
TRBV14,TRBD1,NA,TRBJ1-1,CASSRGQDNTEAFF,TGTGCCAGCAGCCGGGGACAGGACAACACTGAAGCTTTCTTT
TRBV5-5,NA,NA,TRBJ1-1,CASRPRGDTEAFF,TGTGCCAGCAGACCGAGGGGGGACACTGAAGCTTTCTTT
TRBV6-5,TRBD1,NA,TRBJ2-3,CASARNRGSTDTQYF,TGTGCCAGCGCCCGTAACAGGGGTAGCACAGATACGCAGTATTTT
TRBV2,NA,NA,TRBJ2-4,CASSDNPSVAKNIQYF,TGTGCCAGCAGTGATAATCCATCAGTAGCCAAAAACATTCAGTACTTC
TRBV2,NA,NA,TRBJ2-3,CATLATDTQYF,TGTGCCACCCTAGCGACAGATACGCAGTATTTT
TRBV3-1/TRBV3-2,TRBD1,NA,TRBJ1-2,CASSHLGQGGGENTF,TGTGCCAGCAGCCACCTGGGACAGGGAGGCGGCGAGAACACCTTC
TRBV18,NA,NA,TRBJ2-2,CASSPQRGELFF,TGTGCCAGCTCACCCCAGCGAGGGGAGCTGTTTTTT
TRBV19,NA,NA,TRBJ1-3,CASSTPLTEPGNTIYF,TGTGCCAGTAGTACTCCATTGACGGAGCCTGGAAACACCATATATTTT
TRBV7-2,TRBD1,NA,TRBJ1-4,CASSPRQGLRPRELFF,TGTGCCAGCAGCCCTCGACAGGGACTAAGACCCCGGGAACTGTTTTTT
TRBV7-2,NA,NA,TRBJ1-1,CASSLGHTMNTEAFF,TGTGCCAGCAGCTTAGGACACACCATGAACACTGAAGCTTTCTTT
TRBV18,TRBD2,NA,TRBJ2-1,CASSSILAGGRNEQFF,TGTGCCAGCTCTTCCATATTGGCGGGGGGCCGTAATGAGCAGTTCTTC
TRBV19,TRBD1,few,TRBJ1-6,CASSITGTEGSPLHF,TGTGCCAGTAGTATTACCGGGACAGAAGGCTCACCCCTCCACTTT
TRBV29-1,TRBD1,NA,TRBJ2-7,CSVASLTGSYEQYF,TGCAGCGTAGCCTCCCTGACAGGGTCCTACGAGCAGTACTTC
TRBV6-5,NA,NA,TRBJ1-2,CASRAGTLGGYTF,TGTGCCAGCAGGGCCGGGACACTGGGTGGCTACACCTTC
TRBV7-3,TRBD2,once,TRBJ2-3,CASSQGRGATDTQYF,TGTGCCAGTTCTCAGGGGCGGGGGGCCACAGATACGCAGTATTTT
TRBV19,NA,once,TRBJ1-6,CASSTGTSSLISGSPLHF,TGTGCCAGTAGTACCGGGACATCGAGTTTAATTTCCGGCTCACCCCTCCACTTT